This T cell receptor (beta chain) was sequenced for a study of blood T cells in healthy people across ages. Study-wide background: With template switching, about one barcoded beta molecule was captured per two T cells. The study, taken as a whole, reports: Unsorted PBMCs prevented conclusive naive versus antigen-experienced comparison.

Caucasian, healthy and from Russia, the donors were aged between roughly 6 and 95. This clonotype showed up just a few times. What it recognizes is unknown. The germline gives CDR1 SQVTM, CDR2 ANQGSEA. With 5 bases clipped from V and 7 bases from J, the junction kept 6 bases outside the gene matches. The CDR3 totals 14 residues. Together with a sample-barcoded 5' primer, a J-beta primer mix was included in a second PCR lasting about 6 to 11 cycles. CDR3-containing paired-end reads numbered at least 2.5 million in each sample. TCRdb re-called the 5' RACE reads with MiXCR, one entry per CDR3 protein. This repertoire shows more than 650,000 distinct CDR3 sequences, about 48% found once; its top ten account for approximately 40%.

This rearrangement joins TRBV29-1 to TRBJ1-6; 9 bases fit TRBD1. The clonotype was recovered from an elderly man in good health. The material sequenced was blood. CDR3: CSVQDRGRNSPLHF. The CDR3 nucleotides are TGCAGCGTTCAGGACAGGGGCAGGAATTCACCCCTCCACTTT. Full variable domain (outside the CDR3, taken from reference TRBV29-1 and TRBJ1-6): SAVISQKPSRDICQRGTSLTIQCQVDSQVTMMFWYRQQPGQSLTLIATANQGSEATYESGFVIDKFPISRPNLTFSTLTVSNMSPEDSSIYLCSVQDRGRNSPLHFGNGTRLTVT.